Following are 28 T cell receptor beta chains from one sample sequenced in a study of blood T cell repertoires in COVID-19. TCRdb's copy holds only in-frame clones and misses some; the assay was immunoSEQ multiplex PCR. The table lists 150,000 to 250,000 clones, around 87% of them singletons, with around 2% in the top ten. The sequencing sample was made of PBMCs or T cells enriched from blood (not recorded which). These receptors all come from a woman younger than 45 who had recovered from COVID-19.

The gene calls are TRBV28 and TRBJ2-5; perhaps TRBD1 as D (6 bases). The germline V gene encodes CDR1 MDHEN and CDR2 SYDVKM. The CDR3 loop spans 13 amino acids. Between the trimmed V and J ends, which lost 7 bases and 4 bases, there was a span of 13 bases. The chain's CDR3 is CASTDRGGETQYF. CDR3 in DNA: TGTGCCAGCACGGACCGAGGGGGAGAGACCCAGTACTTC.

This clone was recorded a few times. The chain joins TRBV2 to TRBJ1-2, with TRBD1 matching over 9 bases. Unmatched junction bases numbered 5, after V lost 7 bases and J lost 2 bases. The CDR3 has 14 residues. Germline CDR1 reads SNHLY; CDR2 reads FYNNEI. CDR3 coding DNA: TGTGCCAGCAAATGGGACAGGGAAAACTATGGCTACACCTTC. Protein: CASKWDRENYGYTF.

The rearrangement links TRBV18 to TRBJ1-6, with a weak D call TRBD1 (6 bases). Germline assignment: CDR1 KGHSH and CDR2 LQKENI. V dropped 2 bases and J dropped 1 base, with 9 bases sitting between them. This CDR3 is 16 amino acids long. The CDR3 loop reads CASSPKQGSYNSPLHF. The CDR3, as DNA: TGTGCCAGCTCACCAAAACAGGGATCCTATAATTCACCCCTCCACTTT.

The chain carries TRBV24-1 and TRBJ1-5, with D maybe TRBD1 (5 bases). V lost 0 bases to trimming and J lost 6 bases, with 5 bases between them. Per the germline V gene, CDR1 is KGHDR and CDR2 is SFDVKD. This CDR3 has 13 residues. The CDR3 loop reads CATSDLQGQPQHF. CDR3 bases: TGTGCCACCAGTGATTTGCAGGGTCAGCCCCAGCATTTT.

This clone was observed a few times. The CDR3 nucleotides are TGTGCCAGCTCACCCTCACAGGGGGAAAATGAAAAACTGTTTTTT. This encodes CASSPSQGENEKLFF. The chain is built from TRBV18 and TRBJ1-4; 8 nucleotides match TRBD1. The V gene end was trimmed by 3 bases and the J gene end by 5 bases; junction bases not matched to a gene: 5. In germline, CDR1 is KGHSH, CDR2 LQKENI. The CDR3 runs 15 residues.

This chain connects TRBV2 to TRBJ2-1; 7 bases match TRBD2. CDR1 SNHLY and CDR2 FYNNEI come from the germline V gene. The V segment lost 8 bases and the J segment 0 bases; nucleotides outside the gene matches: 10. CDR3 length equals 16 residues. CDR3: CASPARAGLSYNEQFF. CDR3 in DNA: TGTGCCAGCCCCGCAAGAGCGGGACTCTCCTACAATGAGCAGTTCTTC.

Notes on this clone: Its ends do not fully match the called genes, so a read error is possible. V is TRBV4-1 and J is TRBJ2-7; no clear D gene. This CDR3 is built from 13 residues. Germline assignment: CDR1 MGHRA and CDR2 YSYEKL. CDR3 loop: CASRQGGGYEQYF. The CDR3 DNA follows: TGCGCCAGCAGACAAGGTGGCGGCTACGAGCAGTACTTC.

The J gene is TRBJ1-2, the V gene TRBV11-2; TRBD1 might be the D (5 bases). The CDR3 extends over 14 amino acids. Trimming left V 3 bases short and J 7 bases short, with 15 bases between. The germline CDR1 and CDR2 sequences are SGHAT and FQNNGV. This CDR3 is CASSLNRLLGGYTF. Written as DNA, the CDR3 is TGTGCCAGCAGCTTGAACAGGTTGTTAGGTGGCTACACCTTC. Variable domain in full (rest from reference TRBV11-2 and TRBJ1-2): EAGVAQSPRYKIIEKRQSVAFWCNPISGHATLYWYQQILGQGPKLLIQFQNNGVVDDSQLPKDRFSAERLKGVDSTLKIQPAKLEDSAVYLCASSLNRLLGGYTFGSGTRLTVV.

The chain combines TRBV4-2 with TRBJ2-2; 7 bases match TRBD2. Unmatched junction bases numbered 17, after V lost 8 bases and J lost 5 bases. The CDR3 is 17 residues long. The germline gives CDR1 LGHNA, CDR2 YNFKEQ. CDR3 sequence reads: CASEDLAEPLRTGELFF. Here the CDR3 DNA reads TGTGCCAGCGAGGATCTAGCGGAGCCTCTGAGAACCGGGGAGCTGTTTTTT.

In this sample, this clone turned up a few times. The chain recombines TRBV7-2 with TRBJ1-2; 7 bases align to TRBD1. Germline values: CDR1 SGHTA, CDR2 FQGNSA. The CDR3 has 15 residues. With 3 bases clipped from V and 4 bases from J, the junction kept 8 bases outside the gene matches. The CDR3 spells CASSFHRGASYGYTF. The CDR3 DNA sequence: TGTGCCAGCAGCTTTCACAGGGGAGCGTCCTATGGCTACACCTTC.

The J gene is TRBJ1-5, the V gene TRBV4-3; no clear D gene. This CDR3 has 13 amino acids. Germline values: CDR1 LGHNA, CDR2 YSLEER. The V gene lost 6 bases and the J gene lost 3 bases, with 9 bases spanning the gap. The CDR3 nucleotides are TGCGCCAGCAGTTATAAGCCCAATCAGCCCCAGCATTTT. Amino acid sequence: CASSYKPNQPQHF.

The V and J genes are TRBV18 and TRBJ1-2; weak D call: TRBD1 (6 bases). The CDR3 extends over 18 amino acids. Germline V gives CDR1 KGHSH, CDR2 LQKENI. Trimming removed 3 bases at V and 4 bases at J, with 24 bases between. The CDR3: CASSPWRGASQKIYGYTF. As DNA, the CDR3 is TGTGCCAGCTCACCCTGGCGGGGGGCCTCTCAAAAGATCTATGGCTACACCTTC.

This rearrangement joins TRBV30 to TRBJ2-3; no clear D. The CDR3 is 11 amino acids. The germline CDR1 and CDR2 sequences are GTSNPN and SVGIG (reference sequence). Trimming shortened V by 5 bases and J by 9 bases, and 12 bases separated the two germline ends. The CDR3 protein is CAWETRLTQYF. The CDR3 DNA is TGTGCCTGGGAAACCCGGTTAACGCAGTATTTT.

A single count supports this clone. This rearrangement joins TRBV6-2 or TRBV6-3 to TRBJ2-7; 8 bases line up with TRBD2. With 2 bases clipped from V and 3 bases from J, the junction kept 6 bases outside the gene matches. CDR3 length: 15 residues. CDR1 MNHEY and CDR2 SVGEGT come from the germline V gene. CDR3 DNA sequence: TGTGCCAGCAGTTACCCCGGTACTAGCGGCTACGAGCAGTACTTC. Translated: CASSYPGTSGYEQYF.

The chain has TRBV12-3 or TRBV12-4 and TRBJ2-7; tentative D call: TRBD1 (6 bases). The CDR3 runs 12 residues. The V and J ends lost 7 bases and 6 bases respectively, with 13 bases between them. CDR3 DNA sequence: TGTGCCAGCAACTCCCAAGGGGGCGAGCAGTACTTC. Translation gives CASNSQGGEQYF.

The CDR3 sequence is CASIIAGRTNYGYTF. The CDR3 bases are TGTGCCAGCATAATCGCGGGACGGACTAACTATGGCTACACCTTC. This chain uses TRBV28 with TRBJ1-2; possible D gene TRBD1, 5 bases. The CDR3 is 15 residues long. Germline CDR1 and CDR2: MDHEN and SYDVKM. V gave up 7 bases and J gave up 0 bases, with 15 bases separating them.

In this sample, this clone turned up once. The chain uses TRBV3-1 (or the pseudogene TRBV3-2) and TRBJ1-1, with 8 bases identical to TRBD1. Germline CDR1 LGHDT, CDR2 YNNKEL (reference sequence). Germline trimming cut 4 bases from V and 5 bases from J; bases unmatched to any gene: 12. The CDR3 has 16 amino acids. This CDR3 reads CASSPIRRTGRTEAFF. For the CDR3, the DNA is TGTGCCAGCAGCCCCATAAGGAGGACAGGGAGGACTGAAGCTTTCTTT.

The chain employs TRBV19 and TRBJ1-2; 9 bases agree with TRBD1. The CDR3 contains 14 residues. The trim removed 4 bases at V and 7 bases at J, leaving 7 bases unmatched. Per germline, CDR1 LNHDA and CDR2 SQIVND (reference sequence). The CDR3 nucleotides read TGTGCCAGTAGTACTGGACAGGGGATGCGTGGCTACACCTTC. It encodes CASSTGQGMRGYTF. The full variable domain, completed using reference TRBV19 and TRBJ1-2, is DGGITQSPKYLFRKEGQNVTLSCEQNLNHDAMYWYRQDPGQGLRLIYYSQIVNDFQKGDIAEGYSVSREKKESFPLTVTSAQKNPTAFYLCASSTGQGMRGYTFGSGTRLTVV.

The chain employs TRBV15 and TRBJ2-7; 7 bases are a match to TRBD1. J lost 3 bases, V lost 3 bases, and 8 bases had no gene match. This CDR3 region has 15 residues. Germline CDR1 and CDR2: LNHNV and YYDKDF (reference sequence). CDR3 coding DNA: TGTGCCACCAGCAGGGATTTGACAGGGAGCTACGAGCAGTACTTC. Protein product: CATSRDLTGSYEQYF. Full variable domain (outside the CDR3, taken from reference TRBV15 and TRBJ2-7): DAMVIQNPRYQVTQFGKPVTLSCSQTLNHNVMYWYQQKSSQAPKLLFHYYDKDFNNEADTPDNFQSRRPNTSFCFLDIRSPGLGDTAMYLCATSRDLTGSYEQYFGPGTRLTVT.

The gene calls are TRBV14 and TRBJ1-2; D ambiguous. V shed 4 bases and J shed 3 bases, with 15 bases lying between them. CDR3 size: 15 residues. Germline CDR1 is SGHDN and CDR2 is FVKESK. CDR3 nucleotide sequence: TGTGCCAGCAGCCCCTGGGCCGCGATGGACTATGGCTACACCTTC. Translating it yields CASSPWAAMDYGYTF.

The J gene is TRBJ2-1, the V gene TRBV7-2; TRBD1 matches at 9 bases. This CDR3 is built from 15 residues. J lost 8 bases, V lost 2 bases, and 7 bases had no gene match. Germline CDR1 is SGHTA and CDR2 is FQGNSA. The CDR3 DNA follows: TGTGCCAGCAGCTTATTGGGACAGGGTAGGGATGAGCAGTTCTTC. Residues: CASSLLGQGRDEQFF.

The chain combines TRBV19 with TRBJ1-1; 8 bases line up with TRBD1. V gave up 7 bases and J gave up 7 bases; unmatched junction bases: 2. The V gene's germline CDR1 is LNHDA and CDR2 SQIVND (reference sequence). This CDR3 has 11 amino acids. The CDR3: CASTGGVEAFF. The CDR3 DNA sequence: TGTGCCAGTACAGGGGGCGTTGAAGCTTTCTTT.

This clone was picked up one time. This chain uses TRBV14 with TRBJ2-3; 11 bases line up with TRBD2. The V segment lost 1 base and the J segment 7 bases; nucleotides outside the gene matches: 19. This CDR3 contains 20 residues. CDR1 and CDR2 from the germline V gene are SGHDN and FVKESK. DNA for the CDR3: TGTGCCAGCAGCCAAGTACCCAAGGATAGCGGGAGGGACCGCCAAAATACGCAGTATTTT. Translation: CASSQVPKDSGRDRQNTQYF. Based on the CDR3 plus reference TRBV14 and TRBJ2-3, the full variable domain is EAGVTQFPSHSVIEKGQTVTLRCDPISGHDNLYWYRRVMGKEIKFLLHFVKESKQDESGMPNNRFLAERTGGTYSTLKVQPAELEDSGVYFCASSQVPKDSGRDRQNTQYFGPGTRLTVL.

This sequence joins TRBV7-8 and TRBJ2-1; weak D call: TRBD2 (6 bases). The CDR3 has 17 residues. Looked up from germline, CDR1 is SGHVS and CDR2 is FQNEAQ. Trimming removed 5 bases at V and 7 bases at J, with 24 bases between. The CDR3 region has the DNA TGTGCCAGCAGCCATGGCGGCGGCGGGACGAAAAGGAATGAGCAGTTCTTC. Translation: CASSHGGGGTKRNEQFF.

The J gene is TRBJ1-2, the V gene TRBV27; D might be TRBD1 (6 bases). The CDR3 consists of 13 residues. Trimming stripped 5 bases from V and 4 bases from J, with 11 bases between. CDR1 MNHEY and CDR2 SMNVEV come from the germline V gene (reference sequence). CDR3 in DNA: TGTGCCAGCAGTGGGGGGGCAGCCTATGGCTACACCTTC. Protein product: CASSGGAAYGYTF.

This chain links TRBV7-9 with TRBJ2-3; D is uncertain. Germline-derived CDR1 and CDR2 are SEHNR and FQNEAQ (reference sequence). V was shortened by 3 bases and J by 3 bases, with 13 bases between the two germline ends. The CDR3 runs to 15 residues. This CDR3 is CASSLLLQETDTQYF. The CDR3 region has the DNA TGTGCCAGCAGCTTGTTACTACAAGAGACAGATACGCAGTATTTT.

The chain combines TRBV5-1 with TRBJ1-1, with D uncertain. Trimming removed 0 bases at V and 3 bases at J, with 9 bases between. Looked up from germline, CDR1 is SGHRS and CDR2 is YFSETQ. The CDR3 loop spans 14 amino acids. This CDR3 is CASSLGPSDTEAFF. The DNA of the CDR3 is TGCGCCAGCAGCTTGGGTCCTTCGGACACTGAAGCTTTCTTT.

The V and J genes are TRBV7-2 and TRBJ2-3; D is undetermined. V lost 7 bases to trimming and J lost 4 bases, with 6 bases between them. The CDR3 sequence is 11 residues long. CDR1 SGHTA and CDR2 FQGNSA come from the germline V gene. The CDR3 here is CASNTADTQYF. Written as DNA, the CDR3 is TGTGCCAGCAACACCGCAGATACGCAGTATTTT.